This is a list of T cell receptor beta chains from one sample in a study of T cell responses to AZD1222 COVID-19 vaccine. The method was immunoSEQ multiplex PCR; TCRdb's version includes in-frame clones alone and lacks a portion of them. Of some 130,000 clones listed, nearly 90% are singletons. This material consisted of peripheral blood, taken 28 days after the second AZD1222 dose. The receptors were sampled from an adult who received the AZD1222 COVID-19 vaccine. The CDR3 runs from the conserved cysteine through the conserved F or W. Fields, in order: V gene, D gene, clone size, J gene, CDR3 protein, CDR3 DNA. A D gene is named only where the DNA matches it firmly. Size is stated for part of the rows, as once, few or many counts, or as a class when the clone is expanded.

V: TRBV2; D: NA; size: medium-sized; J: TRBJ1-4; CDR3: CASSVYRVTNEKLFF; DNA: TGTGCCAGCAGTGTTTATAGGGTGACTAATGAAAAACTGTTTTTT
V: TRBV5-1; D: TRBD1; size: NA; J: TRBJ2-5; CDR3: CASSMGQGEETQYF; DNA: TGCGCCAGCAGCATGGGACAGGGGGAAGAGACCCAGTACTTC
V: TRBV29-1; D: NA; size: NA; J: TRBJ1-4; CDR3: CSVGREDEKLFF; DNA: TGCAGCGTTGGAAGGGAGGATGAAAAACTGTTTTTT
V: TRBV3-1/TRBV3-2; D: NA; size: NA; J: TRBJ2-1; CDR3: CASSQSWPLDYNEQFF; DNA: TGTGCCAGCAGCCAATCCTGGCCCCTAGACTACAATGAGCAGTTCTTC
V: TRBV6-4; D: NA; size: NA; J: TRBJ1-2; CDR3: CASTQDGNRPNYGYTF; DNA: TGTGCCAGCACCCAGGACGGCAACCGCCCTAACTATGGCTACACCTTC
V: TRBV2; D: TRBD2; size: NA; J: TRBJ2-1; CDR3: CASSGTSGRGEQFF; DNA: TGTGCCAGCAGTGGGACTAGCGGGAGGGGTGAGCAGTTCTTC
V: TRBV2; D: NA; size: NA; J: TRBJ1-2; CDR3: CASKGTYSSYTF; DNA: TGTGCCAGCAAGGGGACATACAGTAGCTACACCTTC
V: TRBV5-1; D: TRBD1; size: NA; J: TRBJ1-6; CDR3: CASSGGQNNSPLHF; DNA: TGCGCCAGCAGCGGGGGACAGAATAATTCACCCCTCCACTTT
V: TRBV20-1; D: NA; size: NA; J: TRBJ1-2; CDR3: CSARDNREFTF; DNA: TGCAGTGCTAGAGATAACAGGGAATTCACCTTC
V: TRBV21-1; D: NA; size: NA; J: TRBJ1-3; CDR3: CASSKEPRESGNTIYF; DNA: TGTGCCAGCAGCAAAGAGCCAAGGGAATCTGGAAACACCATATATTTT
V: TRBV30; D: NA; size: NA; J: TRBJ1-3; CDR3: CAWSSRLGGSGNTIYF; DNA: TGTGCCTGGAGTTCACGGCTAGGGGGATCTGGAAACACCATATATTTT
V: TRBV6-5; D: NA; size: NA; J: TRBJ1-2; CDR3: CASSYGMGHQGGGYTF; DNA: TGTGCCAGCAGTTACGGGATGGGACACCAAGGCGGGGGCTACACCTTC
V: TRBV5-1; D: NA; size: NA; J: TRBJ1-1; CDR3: CASSPLTANTEAFF; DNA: TGCGCCAGCAGCCCCCTGACAGCGAACACTGAAGCTTTCTTT
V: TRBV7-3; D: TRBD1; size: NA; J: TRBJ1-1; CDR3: CASSPRDSLEAFF; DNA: TGTGCCAGCAGCCCGCGGGACAGCCTTGAAGCTTTCTTT
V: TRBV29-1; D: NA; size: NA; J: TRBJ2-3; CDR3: CSVLAGADTQYF; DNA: TGCAGCGTCTTAGCTGGAGCAGATACGCAGTATTTT
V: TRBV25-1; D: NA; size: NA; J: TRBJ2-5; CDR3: CASSDPTRLQTQYF; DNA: TGTGCCAGCAGTGACCCCACGAGGCTACAGACCCAGTACTTC
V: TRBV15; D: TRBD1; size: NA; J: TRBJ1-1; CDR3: CATSGQGMKTEAFF; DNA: TGTGCCACCAGCGGACAGGGGATGAAAACTGAAGCTTTCTTT
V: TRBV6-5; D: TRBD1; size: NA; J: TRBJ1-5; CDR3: CASSPGQDQPQHF; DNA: TGTGCCAGCAGTCCGGGACAGGACCAGCCCCAGCATTTT
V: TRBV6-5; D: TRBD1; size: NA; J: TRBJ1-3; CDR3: CASRDPRGNTIYF; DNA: TGTGCCAGCAGAGACCCCAGGGGGAACACCATATATTTT
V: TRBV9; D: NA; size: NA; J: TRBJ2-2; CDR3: CASSATGTGELFF; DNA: TGTGCCAGCAGCGCCACGGGAACCGGGGAGCTGTTTTTT
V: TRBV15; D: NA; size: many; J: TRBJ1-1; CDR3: CATSRTTGNTEAFF; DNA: TGTGCCACCAGCAGAACGACAGGGAACACTGAAGCTTTCTTT
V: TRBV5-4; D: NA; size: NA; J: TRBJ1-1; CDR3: CASSLELEAFF; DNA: TGTGCCAGCAGCTTGGAGCTTGAAGCTTTCTTT
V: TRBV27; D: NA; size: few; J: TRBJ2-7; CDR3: CASTLQGQGSYEQYF; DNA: TGTGCCAGCACCCTTCAGGGTCAGGGTTCCTACGAGCAGTACTTC
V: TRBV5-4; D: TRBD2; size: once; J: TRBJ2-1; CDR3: CASSLVAGGDYNEQFF; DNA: TGTGCCAGCAGCTTGGTAGCGGGGGGTGACTACAATGAGCAGTTCTTC
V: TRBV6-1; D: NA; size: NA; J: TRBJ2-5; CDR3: CASSELWPEETQYF; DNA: TGTGCCAGCAGTGAACTTTGGCCAGAAGAGACCCAGTACTTC
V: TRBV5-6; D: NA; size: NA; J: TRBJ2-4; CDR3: CASSLEGRQPQAKNIQYF; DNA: TGTGCCAGCAGCTTGGAGGGCAGACAGCCACAAGCCAAAAACATTCAGTACTTC
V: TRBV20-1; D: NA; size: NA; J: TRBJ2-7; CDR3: CSASGGGVQQYF; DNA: TGCAGTGCTAGTGGAGGGGGGGTTCAGCAGTACTTC
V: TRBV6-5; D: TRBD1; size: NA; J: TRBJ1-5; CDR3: CAIKTGTSPQHF; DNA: TGTGCCATCAAGACAGGGACCTCCCCCCAGCATTTT
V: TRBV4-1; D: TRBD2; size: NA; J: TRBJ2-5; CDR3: CASSQGLARETQYF; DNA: TGCGCCAGCAGCCAGGGACTAGCGCGAGAGACCCAGTACTTC
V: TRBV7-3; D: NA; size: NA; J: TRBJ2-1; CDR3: CASSLMDSFNNEQFF; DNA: TGTGCCAGCAGCTTAATGGACAGTTTCAACAATGAGCAGTTCTTC
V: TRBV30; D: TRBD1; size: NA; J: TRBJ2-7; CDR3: CAYYDRAHYEQYF; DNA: TGTGCCTATTACGACAGGGCCCACTACGAGCAGTACTTC
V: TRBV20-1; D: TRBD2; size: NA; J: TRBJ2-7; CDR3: CSARGLREQYF; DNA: TGCAGTGCTAGGGGACTAAGGGAGCAGTACTTC
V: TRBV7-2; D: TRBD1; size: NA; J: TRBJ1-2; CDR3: CASSFGQGAYYGYTF; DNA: TGTGCCAGCAGCTTTGGACAGGGGGCCTACTATGGCTACACCTTC
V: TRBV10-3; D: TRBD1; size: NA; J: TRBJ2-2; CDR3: CAITADRGDTGELFF; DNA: TGTGCCATCACCGCGGACAGGGGTGACACCGGGGAGCTGTTTTTT
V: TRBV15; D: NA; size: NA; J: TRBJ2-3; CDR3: CATSSDVTDTQYF; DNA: TGTGCCACCAGCTCTGACGTCACAGATACGCAGTATTTT
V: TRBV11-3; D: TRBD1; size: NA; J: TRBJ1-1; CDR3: CASSLDQGGTGRNTEAFF; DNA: TGTGCCAGCAGCTTAGATCAAGGTGGGACAGGGAGGAACACTGAAGCTTTCTTT
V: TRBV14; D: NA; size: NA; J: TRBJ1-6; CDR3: CASSQGRGTMAHF; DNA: TGTGCCAGCAGCCAAGGGAGGGGAACGATGGCCCACTTT
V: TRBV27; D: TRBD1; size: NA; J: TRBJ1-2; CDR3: CASSGQGAYGYTF; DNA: TGTGCCAGCAGCGGACAGGGAGCCTATGGCTACACCTTC
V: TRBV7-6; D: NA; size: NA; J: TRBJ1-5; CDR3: CASSLNIERINQPQHF; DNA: TGTGCCAGCAGCTTAAACATAGAACGTATCAATCAGCCCCAGCATTTT
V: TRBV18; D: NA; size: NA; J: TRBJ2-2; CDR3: CASSPPWSSHGELFF; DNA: TGTGCCAGCTCACCCCCCTGGAGCAGTCACGGGGAGCTGTTTTTT
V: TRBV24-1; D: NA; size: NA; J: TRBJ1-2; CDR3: CATRTAVGDYGYTF; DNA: TGTGCCACCAGAACTGCCGTGGGCGACTATGGCTACACCTTC
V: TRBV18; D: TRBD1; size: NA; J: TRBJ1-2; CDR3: CASSRDRTENYGYTF; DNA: TGTGCCAGCTCTCGGGACAGGACAGAAAACTATGGCTACACCTTC
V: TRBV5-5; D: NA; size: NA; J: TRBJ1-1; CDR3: CASSFTGKTEAFF; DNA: TGTGCCAGCAGCTTCACAGGGAAGACTGAAGCTTTCTTT
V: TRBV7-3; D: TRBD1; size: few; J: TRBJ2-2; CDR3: CASSTQGQGTGELFF; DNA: TGTGCCAGCAGCACACAGGGGCAGGGCACCGGGGAGCTGTTTTTT
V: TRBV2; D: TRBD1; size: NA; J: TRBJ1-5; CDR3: CASSATGGQGNQPQHF; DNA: TGTGCCAGCAGCGCGACAGGGGGCCAGGGCAATCAGCCCCAGCATTTT
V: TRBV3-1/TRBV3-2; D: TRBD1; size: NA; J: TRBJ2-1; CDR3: CASRGTGAHNEQFF; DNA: TGTGCCAGCAGGGGGACAGGGGCGCACAATGAGCAGTTCTTC
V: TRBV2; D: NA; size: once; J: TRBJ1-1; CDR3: CASRSDQGLAFF; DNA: TGTGCCAGCAGATCGGATCAGGGTTTGGCTTTCTTT
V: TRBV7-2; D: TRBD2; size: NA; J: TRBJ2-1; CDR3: CASNSGSSYNEQFF; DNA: TGTGCCAGCAATAGCGGGAGCTCCTACAATGAGCAGTTCTTC
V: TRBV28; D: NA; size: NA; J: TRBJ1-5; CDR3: CASSRGYSNQPQHF; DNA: TGTGCCAGCAGCCGGGGCTATAGCAATCAGCCCCAGCATTTT
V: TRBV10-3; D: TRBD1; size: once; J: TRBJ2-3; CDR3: CAISFTPGQGSADTQYF; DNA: TGTGCCATCAGCTTCACTCCGGGACAGGGTAGCGCAGATACGCAGTATTTT
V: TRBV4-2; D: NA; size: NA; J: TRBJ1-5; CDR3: CASSPTGVSNQPQHF; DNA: TGTGCCAGCAGCCCGACAGGAGTAAGCAATCAGCCCCAGCATTTT
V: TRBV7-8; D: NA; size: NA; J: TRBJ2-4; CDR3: CASSLEDVRGNIQYF; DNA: TGTGCCAGCAGCTTAGAAGACGTCAGGGGAAACATTCAGTACTTC
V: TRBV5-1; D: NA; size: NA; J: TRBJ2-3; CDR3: CASSPHTDTQYF; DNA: TGCGCCAGCAGCCCCCACACAGATACGCAGTATTTT
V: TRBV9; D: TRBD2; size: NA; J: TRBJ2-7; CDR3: CASSEFSGRALYEQYF; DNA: TGTGCCAGCAGCGAGTTTAGCGGGAGGGCCCTCTACGAGCAGTACTTC
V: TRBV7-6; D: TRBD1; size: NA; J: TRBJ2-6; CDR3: CASSSLGTASGANVLTF; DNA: TGTGCCAGCAGCTCCCTAGGGACAGCTTCTGGGGCCAACGTCCTGACTTTC
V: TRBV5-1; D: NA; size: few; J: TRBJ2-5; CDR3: CASSPGATSEETQYF; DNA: TGCGCCAGCAGCCCGGGTGCGACTAGTGAAGAGACCCAGTACTTC
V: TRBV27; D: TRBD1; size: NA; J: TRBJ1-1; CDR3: CASSSQGVMNTEAFF; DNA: TGTGCCAGCAGTTCGCAGGGGGTTATGAACACTGAAGCTTTCTTT
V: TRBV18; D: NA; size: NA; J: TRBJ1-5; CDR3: CASSPRTGLYQPQHF; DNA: TGTGCCAGCTCACCCCGGACCGGCTTATATCAGCCCCAGCATTTT
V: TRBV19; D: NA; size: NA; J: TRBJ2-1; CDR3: CASSIVASKLYNEQFF; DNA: TGTGCCAGTAGTATAGTAGCTTCAAAGCTCTACAATGAGCAGTTCTTC
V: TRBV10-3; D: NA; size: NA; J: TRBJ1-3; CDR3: CAISPSGISGTTIYF; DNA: TGTGCCATCAGTCCCTCAGGGATCTCTGGAACTACCATATATTTT